Shown below are 3 T cell receptor beta chains from a single sample sequenced in a study of PD-1 blockade in classical Hodgkin lymphoma. All patients relapsed after autologous stem cell transplantation, and brentuximab vedotin exposure varied. Sequenced by immunoSEQ multiplex PCR; TCRdb stores in-frame clones only, minus some. The sample gives 46,000 or so clones, approximately 73% of which show up once; approximately 10% is in the top ten. The specimen comprised peripheral blood mononuclear cells (PBMCs), sampled at baseline. The receptors here all came from a human donor with classical Hodgkin lymphoma.

V is TRBV28 and J is TRBJ1-6; no clear D gene. In germline, CDR1 is MDHEN, CDR2 SYDVKM. The CDR3 runs 15 residues. V shed 5 bases and J shed 1 base, with 9 bases lying between them. Here the CDR3 DNA reads TGTGCCAGCAGTCTCTCGGGTTCCTATAATTCACCCCTCCACTTT. Protein sequence: CASSLSGSYNSPLHF.

The chain is built from TRBV9 and TRBJ1-6; 8 bases map to TRBD1. Germline CDR1 reads SGDLS; CDR2 reads YYNGEE. This CDR3 comprises 14 residues. After removal of 8 bases from V and 9 bases from J, the junction contained 10 bases not matched to a gene. The CDR3 region is CASALQGGGSPLHF. The CDR3 DNA sequence: TGTGCCAGTGCCCTACAGGGGGGAGGTTCACCCCTCCACTTT.

This clone was found a few times. The chain carries TRBV4-1 and TRBJ1-1; perhaps TRBD1 as D (6 bases). Between the trimmed V and J ends, which lost 4 bases and 10 bases, there was a span of 16 bases. Germline-derived CDR1 and CDR2 are MGHRA and YSYEKL. The CDR3 has 13 residues. CDR3 sequence reads: CASSPLGGDTAFF. The CDR3 DNA is TGCGCCAGCAGCCCCCTTGGAGGGGACACAGCTTTCTTT.